The 17 T cell receptor beta chains presented below share a single source sample, sequenced in a study of T cells after yellow fever vaccination (dated by TCRdb to about 2019). The treatment or condition label for this specimen denotes: live attenuated yellow fever vaccine strain. Library preparation was by 5' RACE. The instrument given in TCRdb is Illumina NovaSeq 6000. TCRdb passed the public sequencing reads through fastp at Q25 and MiXCR, retaining productive beta sequences. Rows matching on CDR3 protein sequence are summarized as one entry with the most common DNA and genes. The sample records 300,000 to 350,000 distinct CDR3 sequences, approximately 4.5% of which are singletons. Together, the top ten hold 19% of the sample. Sample: PBMCs, taken 15 days after the yellow fever booster vaccination. These receptors all come from a man younger than 35 who received the YFV17D yellow fever vaccine.

There are many counts of this clonotype. The chain has TRBV10-3 and TRBJ1-4; D is undetermined. V was trimmed by 11 bases and J by 1 base, leaving 11 bases between them. The CDR3 is 13 residues long. Germline-derived CDR1 and CDR2 are ENHRY and SYGVKD. As DNA, the CDR3 is TGTGCCGCATCGGATCGAACTAATGAAAAACTGTTTTTT. Protein: CAASDRTNEKLFF.

On this clonotype: This clone may be a read error of a much larger clone one base away. This sequence joins TRBV20-1 and TRBJ2-3; D remains unclear. The length of the CDR3 is 14 residues. CDR1 DFQATT and CDR2 SNEGSKA come from the germline V gene (reference sequence). CDR3: CSARVAYGTDAQYF. CDR3 sequence (DNA): TGCAGTGCTAGAGTTGCCTATGGCACAGATGCGCAGTATTTT.

This clonotype was recorded at least ten times. The gene calls are TRBV7-2 and TRBJ1-1, with D hard to call. Between the trimmed V and J ends, which lost 4 bases and 0 bases, there was a span of 6 bases. Per the germline V gene, CDR1 is SGHTA and CDR2 is FQGNSA. The CDR3 is 13 amino acids. Here the CDR3 reads CASSWQMNTEAFF. The CDR3 bases are TGTGCCAGCAGCTGGCAGATGAACACTGAAGCTTTCTTT.

Only a few counts were recorded for this clonotype. This CDR3 is CASSPGEDYEQYV. Written as DNA, the CDR3 is TGTGCCAGCAGCCCGGGAGAGGACTACGAGCAGTACGTC. The chain uses TRBV11-2 and TRBJ2-7, with D possibly matching TRBD2 (6 bases). The CDR3 spans 13 residues. The ends were cut back, 5 bases at V and 3 bases at J, with 11 bases in the middle. Germline V gene lookup returns CDR1 SGHAT and CDR2 FQNNGV.

The sample holds many counts of this clonotype. V usage is TRBV5-4 and J usage is TRBJ2-1; D is uncertain. Trimming removed 0 bases from V and 6 bases from J, with 4 bases in between. Germline-derived CDR1 and CDR2 are SGHNT and YYREEE (reference sequence). This CDR3 is built from 12 residues. The DNA for the CDR3 is TGTGCCAGCAGCTTGGTAACCAATGAGCAGTTCTTC. Its protein is CASSLVTNEQFF.

This clonotype was picked up many times. This sequence joins TRBV29-1 and TRBJ2-3; maybe TRBD2 (7 bases). Trimming cost V 4 bases and J 7 bases, with 12 bases left between them. CDR1 SQVTM and CDR2 ANQGSEA come from the germline V gene. This CDR3 spans 12 amino acids. The CDR3 nucleotides are TGCAGCGTTGGCGGGGGCGGCTATACGCAGTATTTT. This sequence encodes CSVGGGGYTQYF.

The chain joins TRBV5-1 to TRBJ1-6; TRBD1 aligns across 7 bases. The CDR3 loop spans 15 amino acids. Losses at the gene ends were 3 bases for V and 2 bases for J; bases not matched to a gene: 2. Germline CDR1 and CDR2: SGHRS and YFSETQ. The chain's CDR3 is CASSWGQTYNSPLHF. Here the CDR3 DNA reads TGCGCCAGCAGCTGGGGACAGACCTATAATTCACCCCTCCACTTT. The entire variable domain, with the rest obtained from reference TRBV5-1 and TRBJ1-6, is as follows: KAGVTQTPRYLIKTRGQQVTLSCSPISGHRSVSWYQQTPGQGLQFLFEYFSETQRNKGNFPGRFSGRQFSNSRSEMNVSTLELGDSALYLCASSWGQTYNSPLHFGNGTRLTVT.

This clonotype turned up a few times. The chain employs TRBV5-1 and TRBJ1-1; D unclear. The V and J ends lost 0 bases and 3 bases respectively, with 12 bases between them. The CDR3 is 15 amino acids. The germline V gene has CDR1 SGHRS and CDR2 YFSETQ. The CDR3 DNA reads as TGCGCCAGCAGCTTGGCGGCCGGGCGGGACACTGAAGCTTTCTTT. This encodes CASSLAAGRDTEAFF.

This clonotype was counted at least ten times. The chain joins TRBV6-5 to TRBJ1-1, with D possibly being TRBD1 (6 bases). Germline values: CDR1 MNHEY, CDR2 SVGAGI. V was trimmed by 6 bases and J by 4 bases, leaving 15 bases between them. This CDR3 region has 14 residues. CDR3 sequence: CASRIREGGTEAFF. CDR3 sequence (DNA): TGTGCCAGCAGAATCAGGGAAGGGGGCACTGAAGCTTTCTTT.

A few counts support this clonotype. V is TRBV4-1 and J is TRBJ2-5; TRBD1 might be the D (5 bases). Looked up from germline, CDR1 is MGHRA and CDR2 is YSYEKL. The CDR3 runs to 15 residues. V was pared by 1 base and J by 4 bases, with 13 bases between. CDR3 nucleotides: TGCGCCAGCAGCCAAGTAGGGGCCACCGGAGAGACCCAGTACTTC. This sequence encodes CASSQVGATGETQYF.

The rearrangement links TRBV28 to TRBJ1-1, with TRBD1 matching 8 bases. Germline V gives CDR1 MDHEN, CDR2 SYDVKM. The length of the CDR3 is 13 residues. The junction had 3 bases not matched to a gene; V was cut back by 8 bases and J by 1 base. The CDR3: CASSRGPNTEAFF. The CDR3 DNA is TGTGCCAGCTCCAGGGGGCCGAACACTGAAGCTTTCTTT.

V is TRBV12-5 and J is TRBJ2-5; 7 bases align to TRBD1. This CDR3 region has 15 residues. With V trimmed by 6 bases and J by 3 bases, 10 bases remained unmatched. Germline CDR1 and CDR2: LGHNT and FRNRAP. CDR3 sequence: CASGTSGQTEETQYF. For the CDR3, the DNA is TGTGCTAGTGGGACTTCGGGACAGACTGAAGAGACCCAGTACTTC.

CDR3 region: CASSTSTGANTEAFF. CDR3 in DNA: TGTGCCAGCAGCACCTCGACAGGGGCGAACACTGAAGCTTTCTTT. This sequence joins TRBV14 and TRBJ1-1; 8 bases fit TRBD1. Trimming at V came to 5 bases and at J to 1 base, leaving 6 bases not matched to a gene. Germline-derived CDR1 and CDR2 are SGHDN and FVKESK. There are 15 residues in the CDR3.

This clonotype occurred many times. The V and J genes are TRBV7-3 and TRBJ2-3, with D perhaps matching TRBD2 (6 bases). The CDR3 is 13 amino acids. The ends were cut back, 3 bases at V and 6 bases at J, with 10 bases in the middle. CDR1 SGHTA and CDR2 FQGTGA come from the germline V gene. The CDR3 nucleotides read TGTGCCAGCAGCTTGGCCCGGGGGGATACGCAGTATTTT. Its protein product is CASSLARGDTQYF.

V gene TRBV25-1 combines with J gene TRBJ2-3; TRBD2 aligns across 11 bases. Looked up from germline, CDR1 is MGHDK and CDR2 is SYGVNS. This CDR3 has 17 residues. V was pared by 8 bases and J by 4 bases, with 14 bases of the junction left unmatched. CDR3 loop: CASSRLTSGVFPDTQYF. In DNA, the CDR3 is TGTGCCAGCTCGAGGCTGACTAGCGGGGTCTTCCCAGATACGCAGTATTTT.

This clonotype was seen a few times. This sequence joins TRBV6-5 and TRBJ2-2, with D unresolved. Trimming stripped 5 bases from V and 5 bases from J, with 9 bases between. Per germline, CDR1 MNHEY and CDR2 SVGAGI. The CDR3 is made up of 13 amino acids. Here the CDR3 reads CASSGGPTGELFF. Here the CDR3 DNA reads TGTGCCAGCAGTGGCGGACCTACCGGGGAGCTGTTTTTT.

Details on this clonotype: At one of its ends the junction is not consistent with the germline gene, which may arise from a read error. The CDR3 reads CASRFSGTERAYEKYF. The DNA for the CDR3 is TGTGCCAGTCGATTCTCGGGGACGGAGAGGGCCTACGAGAAGTACTTC. The rearrangement uses TRBV2 and TRBJ2-7, with D perhaps TRBD1 or TRBD2 (5 bases each). This CDR3 contains 16 residues. Germline V lookup: CDR1 SNHLY, CDR2 FYNNEI.